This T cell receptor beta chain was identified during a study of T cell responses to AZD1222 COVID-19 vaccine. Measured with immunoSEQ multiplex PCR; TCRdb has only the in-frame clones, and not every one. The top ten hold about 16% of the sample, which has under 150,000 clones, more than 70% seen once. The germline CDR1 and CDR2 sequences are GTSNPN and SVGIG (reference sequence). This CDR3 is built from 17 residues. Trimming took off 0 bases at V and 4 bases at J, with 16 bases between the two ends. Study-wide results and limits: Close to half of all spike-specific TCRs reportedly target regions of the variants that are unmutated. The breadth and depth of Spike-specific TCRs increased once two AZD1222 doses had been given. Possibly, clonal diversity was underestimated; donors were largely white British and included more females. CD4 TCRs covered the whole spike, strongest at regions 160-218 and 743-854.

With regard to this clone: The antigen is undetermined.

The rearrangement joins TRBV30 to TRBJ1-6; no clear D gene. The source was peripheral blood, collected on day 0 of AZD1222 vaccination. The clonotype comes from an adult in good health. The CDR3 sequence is CAWSVRLGRNYNSPLHF. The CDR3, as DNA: TGTGCCTGGAGTGTACGATTAGGGCGGAATTATAATTCACCCCTCCACTTT.